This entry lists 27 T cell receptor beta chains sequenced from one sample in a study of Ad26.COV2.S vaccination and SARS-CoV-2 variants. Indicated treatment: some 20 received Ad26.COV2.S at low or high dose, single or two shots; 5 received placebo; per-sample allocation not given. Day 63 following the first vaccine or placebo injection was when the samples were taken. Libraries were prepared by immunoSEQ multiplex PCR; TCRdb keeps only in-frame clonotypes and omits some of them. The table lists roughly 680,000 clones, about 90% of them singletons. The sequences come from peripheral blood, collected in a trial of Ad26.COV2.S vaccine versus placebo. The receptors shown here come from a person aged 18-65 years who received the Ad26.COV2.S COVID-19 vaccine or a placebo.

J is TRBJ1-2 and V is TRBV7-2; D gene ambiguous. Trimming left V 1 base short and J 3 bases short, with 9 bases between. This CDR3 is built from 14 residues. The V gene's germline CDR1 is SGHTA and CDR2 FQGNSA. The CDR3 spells CASSLEGGDYGYTF. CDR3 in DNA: TGTGCCAGCAGCTTAGAGGGCGGAGACTATGGCTACACCTTC. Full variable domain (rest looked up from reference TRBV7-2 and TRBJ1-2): GAGVSQSPSNKVTEKGKDVELRCDPISGHTALYWYRQSLGQGLEFLIYFQGNSAPDKSGLPSDRFSAERTGGSVSTLTIQRTQQEDSAVYLCASSLEGGDYGYTFGSGTRLTVV.

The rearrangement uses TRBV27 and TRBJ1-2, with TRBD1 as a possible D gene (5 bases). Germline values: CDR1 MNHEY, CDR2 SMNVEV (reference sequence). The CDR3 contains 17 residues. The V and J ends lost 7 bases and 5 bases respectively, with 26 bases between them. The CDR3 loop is CASTASWGFLSSYGYTF. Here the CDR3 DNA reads TGTGCCAGCACCGCCTCGTGGGGGTTTCTTTCTTCTTATGGCTACACCTTC.

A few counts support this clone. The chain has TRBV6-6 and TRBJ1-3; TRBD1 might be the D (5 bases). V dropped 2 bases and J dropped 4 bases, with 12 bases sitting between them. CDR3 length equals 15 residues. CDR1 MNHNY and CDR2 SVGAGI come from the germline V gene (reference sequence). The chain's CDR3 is CASSYPGGAGNTIYF. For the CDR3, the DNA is TGTGCCAGCAGTTACCCGGGAGGGGCAGGAAACACCATATATTTT.

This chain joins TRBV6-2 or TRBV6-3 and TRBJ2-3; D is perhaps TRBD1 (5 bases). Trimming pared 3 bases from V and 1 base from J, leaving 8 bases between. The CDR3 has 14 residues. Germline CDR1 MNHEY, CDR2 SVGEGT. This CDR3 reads CASSYQGRTDTQYF. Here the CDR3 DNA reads TGTGCCAGCAGTTATCAGGGCCGCACAGATACGCAGTATTTT.

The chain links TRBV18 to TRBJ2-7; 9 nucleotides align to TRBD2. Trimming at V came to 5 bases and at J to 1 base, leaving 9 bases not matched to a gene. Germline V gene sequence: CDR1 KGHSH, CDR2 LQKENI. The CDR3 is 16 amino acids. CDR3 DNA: TGTGCCAGCTCATCCATAGCGGGAGCTACGTCCTACGAGCAGTACTTC. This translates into CASSSIAGATSYEQYF.

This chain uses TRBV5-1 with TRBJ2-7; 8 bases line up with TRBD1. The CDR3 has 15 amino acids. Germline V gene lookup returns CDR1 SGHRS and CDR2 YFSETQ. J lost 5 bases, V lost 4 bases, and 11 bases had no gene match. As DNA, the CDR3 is TGCGCCAGCAGCCTCGGACAGGGACTTTTGGACGAGCAGTACTTC. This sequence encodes CASSLGQGLLDEQYF. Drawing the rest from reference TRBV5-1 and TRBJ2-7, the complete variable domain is KAGVTQTPRYLIKTRGQQVTLSCSPISGHRSVSWYQQTPGQGLQFLFEYFSETQRNKGNFPGRFSGRQFSNSRSEMNVSTLELGDSALYLCASSLGQGLLDEQYFGPGTRLTVT.

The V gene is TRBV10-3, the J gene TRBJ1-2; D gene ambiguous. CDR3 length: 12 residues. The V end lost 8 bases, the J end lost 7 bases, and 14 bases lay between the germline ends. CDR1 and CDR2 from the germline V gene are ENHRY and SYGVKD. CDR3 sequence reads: CAIGQYLGGYTF. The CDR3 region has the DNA TGTGCCATCGGTCAGTATTTAGGTGGCTACACCTTC.

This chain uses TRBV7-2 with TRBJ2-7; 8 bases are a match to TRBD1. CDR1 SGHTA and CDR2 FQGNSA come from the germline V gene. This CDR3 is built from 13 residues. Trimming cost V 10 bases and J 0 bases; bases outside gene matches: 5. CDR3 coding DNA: TGTGCCACCAGACAGGGGAGCTCCTACGAGCAGTACTTC. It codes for CATRQGSSYEQYF.

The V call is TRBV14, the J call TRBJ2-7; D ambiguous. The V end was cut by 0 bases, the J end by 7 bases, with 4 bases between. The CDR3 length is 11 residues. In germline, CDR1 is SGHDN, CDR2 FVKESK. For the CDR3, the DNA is TGTGCCAGCAGCCAAGAGAGTGAGCAGTACTTC. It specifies CASSQESEQYF.

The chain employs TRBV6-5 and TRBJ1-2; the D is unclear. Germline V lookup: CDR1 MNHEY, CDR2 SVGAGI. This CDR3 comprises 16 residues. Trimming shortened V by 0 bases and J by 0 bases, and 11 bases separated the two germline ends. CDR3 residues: CASSYSAVGPNYGYTF. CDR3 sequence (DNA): TGTGCCAGCAGTTACTCAGCCGTCGGCCCTAACTATGGCTACACCTTC.

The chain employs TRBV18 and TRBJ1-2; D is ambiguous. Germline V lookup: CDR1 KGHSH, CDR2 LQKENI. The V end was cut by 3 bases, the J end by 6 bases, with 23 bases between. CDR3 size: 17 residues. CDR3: CASSPLQRALLLDGYTF. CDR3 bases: TGTGCCAGCTCACCTCTCCAGAGGGCCCTTTTACTTGATGGCTACACCTTC.

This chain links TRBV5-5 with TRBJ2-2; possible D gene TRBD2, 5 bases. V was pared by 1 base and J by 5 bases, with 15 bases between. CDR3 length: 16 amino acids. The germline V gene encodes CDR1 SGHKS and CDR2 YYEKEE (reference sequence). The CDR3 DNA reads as TGTGCCAGCAGCTTGTTGGGAGAAGAGGCGACCGGGGAGCTGTTTTTT. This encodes CASSLLGEEATGELFF.

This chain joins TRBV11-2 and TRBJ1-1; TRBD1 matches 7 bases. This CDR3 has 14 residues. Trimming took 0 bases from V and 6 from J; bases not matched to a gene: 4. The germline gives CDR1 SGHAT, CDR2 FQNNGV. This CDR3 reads CASSLDDRVAEAFF. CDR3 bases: TGTGCCAGCAGCTTAGATGACAGGGTCGCTGAAGCTTTCTTT.

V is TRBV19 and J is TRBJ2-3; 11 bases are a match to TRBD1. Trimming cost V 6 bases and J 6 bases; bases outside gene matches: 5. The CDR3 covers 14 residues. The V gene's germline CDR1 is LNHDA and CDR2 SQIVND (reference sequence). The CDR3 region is CASRPGTGGDTQYF. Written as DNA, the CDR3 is TGTGCCAGTAGGCCCGGGACAGGGGGTGATACGCAGTATTTT. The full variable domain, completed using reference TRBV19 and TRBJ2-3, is DGGITQSPKYLFRKEGQNVTLSCEQNLNHDAMYWYRQDPGQGLRLIYYSQIVNDFQKGDIAEGYSVSREKKESFPLTVTSAQKNPTAFYLCASRPGTGGDTQYFGPGTRLTVL.

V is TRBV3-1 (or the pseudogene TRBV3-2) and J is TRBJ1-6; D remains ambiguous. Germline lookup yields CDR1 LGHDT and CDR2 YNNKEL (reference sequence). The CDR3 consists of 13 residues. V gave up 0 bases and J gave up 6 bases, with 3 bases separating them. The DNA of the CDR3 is TGTGCCAGCAGCCAAGACCTTAATTCACCCCTCCACTTT. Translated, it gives CASSQDLNSPLHF.

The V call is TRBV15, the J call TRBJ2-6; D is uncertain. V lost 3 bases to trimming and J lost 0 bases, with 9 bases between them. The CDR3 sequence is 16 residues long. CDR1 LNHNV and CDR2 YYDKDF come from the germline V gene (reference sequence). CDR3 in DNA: TGTGCCACCAGCAGGGACGGAGTCTCTGGGGCCAACGTCCTGACTTTC. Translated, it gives CATSRDGVSGANVLTF.

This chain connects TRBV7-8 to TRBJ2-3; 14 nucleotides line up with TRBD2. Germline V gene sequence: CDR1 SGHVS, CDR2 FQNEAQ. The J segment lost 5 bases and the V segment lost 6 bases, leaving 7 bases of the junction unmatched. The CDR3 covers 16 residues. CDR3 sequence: CASSYGLAGGGDTQYF. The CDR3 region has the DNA TGTGCCAGCAGTTACGGACTAGCGGGAGGAGGAGATACGCAGTATTTT.

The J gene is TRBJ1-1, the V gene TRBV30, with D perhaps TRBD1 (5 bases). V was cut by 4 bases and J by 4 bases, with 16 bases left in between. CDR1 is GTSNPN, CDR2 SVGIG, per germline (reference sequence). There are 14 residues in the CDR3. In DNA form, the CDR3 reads TGTGCCTGGATAGGGGCCGCGGGGCCCACTGAAGCTTTCTTT. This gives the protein CAWIGAAGPTEAFF.

CDR3 coding DNA: TGTGCCTGGAGTGGGACTAGCGGGGGGGGTGAGCAGTTCTTC. This codes for CAWSGTSGGGEQFF. J is TRBJ2-1 and V is TRBV30; 15 bases are shared with TRBD2. CDR1 is GTSNPN and CDR2 is SVGIG in the germline V gene (reference sequence). The CDR3 spans 14 residues. The ends lost 1 base at V and 9 bases at J; junction bases unmatched: 1.

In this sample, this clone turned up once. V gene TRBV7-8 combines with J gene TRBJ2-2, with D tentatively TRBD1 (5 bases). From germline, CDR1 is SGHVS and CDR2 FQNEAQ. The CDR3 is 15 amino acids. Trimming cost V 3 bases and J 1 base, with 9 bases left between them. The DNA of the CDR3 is TGTGCCAGCAGCTTGAGACAGCGGAACACCGGGGAGCTGTTTTTT. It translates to CASSLRQRNTGELFF.

The chain's CDR3 is CASSPGSGRGEKLFF. CDR3 bases: TGTGCCAGCAGTCCAGGGTCCGGGCGCGGTGAAAAACTGTTTTTT. The chain links TRBV27 to TRBJ1-4, with D possibly being TRBD1 (5 bases). Germline V gene sequence: CDR1 MNHEY, CDR2 SMNVEV (reference sequence). Trimming left V 5 bases short and J 7 bases short, with 17 bases between. This CDR3 spans 15 amino acids.

CDR3 coding DNA: TGTGCCAGCAGCTTAAGGAACACCGGGGAGCTGTTTTTT. Protein product: CASSLRNTGELFF. The V gene is TRBV5-4, the J gene TRBJ2-2; D remains ambiguous. Trimming left V 2 bases short and J 1 base short, with 3 bases between. Germline loops: CDR1 SGHNT, CDR2 YYREEE (reference sequence). The CDR3 is made up of 13 amino acids.

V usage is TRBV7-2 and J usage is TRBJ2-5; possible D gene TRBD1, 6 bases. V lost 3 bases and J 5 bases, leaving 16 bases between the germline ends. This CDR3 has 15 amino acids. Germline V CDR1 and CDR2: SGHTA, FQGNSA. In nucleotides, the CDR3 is TGTGCCAGCAGCTTTAACACAGGGAATTATGAGACCCAGTACTTC. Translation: CASSFNTGNYETQYF.

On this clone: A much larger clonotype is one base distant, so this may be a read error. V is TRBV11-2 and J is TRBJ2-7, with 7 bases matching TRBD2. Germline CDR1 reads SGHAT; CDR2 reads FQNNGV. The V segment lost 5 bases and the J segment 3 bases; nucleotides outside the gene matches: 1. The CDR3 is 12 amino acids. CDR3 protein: CASSGGSYEQYF. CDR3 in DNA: TGTGCCAGCAGCGGCGGGAGCTACGAGCAGTACTTC.

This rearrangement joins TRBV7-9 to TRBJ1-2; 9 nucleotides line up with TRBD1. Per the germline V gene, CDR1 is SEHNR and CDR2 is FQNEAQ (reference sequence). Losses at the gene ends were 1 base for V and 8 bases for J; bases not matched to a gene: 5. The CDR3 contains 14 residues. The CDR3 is CASSLGEDRGGYTF. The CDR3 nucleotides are TGTGCCAGCAGCTTAGGGGAGGACAGGGGCGGCTACACCTTC.

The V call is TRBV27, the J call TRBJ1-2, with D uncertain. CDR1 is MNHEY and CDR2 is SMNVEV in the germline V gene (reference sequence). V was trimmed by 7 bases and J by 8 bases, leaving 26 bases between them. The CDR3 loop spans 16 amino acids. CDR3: CASTDGPGVGVRGYTF. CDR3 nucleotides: TGTGCCAGCACCGACGGGCCAGGCGTTGGGGTACGGGGCTACACCTTC.

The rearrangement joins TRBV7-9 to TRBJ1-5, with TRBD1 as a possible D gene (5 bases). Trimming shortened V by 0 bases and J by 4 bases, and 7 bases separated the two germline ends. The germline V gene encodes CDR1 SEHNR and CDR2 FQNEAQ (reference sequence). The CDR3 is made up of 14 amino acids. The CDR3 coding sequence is TGTGCCAGCAGCTTAGCCCAGGGAAATCAGCCCCAGCATTTT. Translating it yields CASSLAQGNQPQHF.